Given below is one T cell receptor (beta chain) in context. The target of this receptor is not known. No much larger clone is present one base from it, and per-base qualities are unavailable. TCRbeta CDR3 regions were amplified from genomic DNA using the immunoSEQ Assay, a bias-controlled multiplex PCR. In the original analysis: Within the assay, amplification of reference gene primers was used to estimate how many nucleated cells each sample contained. To quantify the absolute abundance of each unique TCRbeta CDR3 rearrangement, sequence reads were collapsed and filtered. For each sample, productive Simpson clonality was calculated as the square root of Simpson's diversity index over productive rearrangements. TCRdb mirrors the immuneACCESS table, restricted to in-frame sequences. Some clones are absent from its copies; in checked studies, under half trace to an unresolved V gene, and the reason for the others is unknown. V and J calls plus clone size are reproduced from that table; the DNA served to infer D and trimming. The sample includes 200,000 to 250,000 clones, with roughly 90% observed a single time. About 2.6% of the sample comes from the top ten.

CDR1 and CDR2 were assigned from the germline V gene as SNHLY and FYNNEI. There are 14 amino acids in the CDR3, from cysteine to phenylalanine inclusive. The entry retains the CDR3 DNA only, 42 bases that are in frame from base 1. V loses 8 bases of germline sequence and J loses 1 base, and the interval between the two ends is 9 bases. These data belong to a study of blood T cell repertoires in COVID-19 (dated by TCRdb to about 2020). Turning to the overall study: Samples from collaborators originated in the United States, Italy and Spain and spanned both the acute and convalescent phases of COVID-19. The material from the prospective study consisted of cDNA or gDNA derived from T cells, B-cell-depleted T cells, or PBMCs. Subjects who had been exposed to COVID-19, were actively infected with it, or had recovered from it provided the deeply sampled blood TCRbeta repertoires that made up the dataset. The repertoires were released in a freely available public database meant as a resource for research on the immune response to SARS-CoV-2. The samples were drawn from two sources: the first 160 participants of the ongoing ImmuneRACE study, and 1,200 or so subjects contributed by 6 global collaborators. Nearly every sample came with metadata listing a de-identified subject ID, COVID-19 status, age in years and sex. Where HLA class I and class II types were available, the types were taken from metadata supplied by the sample provider, not from assay-based typing. The paper as a whole reports these results and caveats: Clinical and demographic metadata were provided uncurated, with the amount varying by source and participant.

Participants in the prospective study were enrolled through a virtual design, were aged roughly 18 to 90 years, and lived in roughly 25 United States geographic areas. To assign participants to cohorts, the prospective study relied on clinical history that participants themselves reported in a screening survey and a study questionnaire. For ImmuneRACE Cohort 3, a participant was defined as recovered based on two consecutive negative NP/OP PCR tests, clearance by a healthcare professional, or resolution of symptoms. In the prospective study, mobile phlebotomists collected whole blood, serum and a nasopharyngeal or oropharyngeal swab from each participant. Prospective study participants could optionally give additional blood draws and questionnaires over a 2-month period. Prospective study blood samples were shipped either frozen or at room temperature before DNA extraction.

The material sequenced was PBMCs or T cells enriched from blood (not recorded which). The source is a woman in her 30s who had recovered from COVID-19. This chain is built from TRBV2 and TRBJ1-6, and the D gene may be TRBD1, 5 bases matching. CDR3 loop: CASGGRSYNSPLHF. The DNA sequence is as follows: TGTGCCAGCGGGGGGAGGTCCTATAATTCACCCCTCCACTTT.